These 2 T cell receptor beta chains originate from one sample sequenced in a study of PD-1 blockade in classical Hodgkin lymphoma. The assay was immunoSEQ multiplex PCR, and TCRdb's table has in-frame clones only and misses some. The sample records approximately 37,000 clones, about 77% being singletons. Each patient's relapse followed autologous stem cell transplantation, and brentuximab vedotin exposure varied. Sequences were derived from peripheral blood mononuclear cells (PBMCs), sampled at baseline. The source of these receptors is a human donor with classical Hodgkin lymphoma.

The rearrangement uses TRBV6-1 and TRBJ2-3; no reliable D call. Germline lookup yields CDR1 MNHNS and CDR2 SASEGT. V was trimmed by 5 bases and J by 4 bases, leaving 10 bases between them. This CDR3 has 13 residues. The CDR3, as DNA: TGTGCCAGCAGTTCAAGTAGGGCAGATACGCAGTATTTT. This gives the protein CASSSSRADTQYF.

V and J are TRBV4-1 and TRBJ1-4; a possible D gene is TRBD1 (5 bases). This CDR3 has 15 residues. The germline V gene has CDR1 MGHRA and CDR2 YSYEKL. V lost 5 bases to trimming and J lost 1 base, with 11 bases between them. The CDR3 spells CASSFSGITNEKLFF. For the CDR3, the DNA is TGCGCCAGCAGCTTTTCAGGGATAACTAATGAAAAACTGTTTTTT.